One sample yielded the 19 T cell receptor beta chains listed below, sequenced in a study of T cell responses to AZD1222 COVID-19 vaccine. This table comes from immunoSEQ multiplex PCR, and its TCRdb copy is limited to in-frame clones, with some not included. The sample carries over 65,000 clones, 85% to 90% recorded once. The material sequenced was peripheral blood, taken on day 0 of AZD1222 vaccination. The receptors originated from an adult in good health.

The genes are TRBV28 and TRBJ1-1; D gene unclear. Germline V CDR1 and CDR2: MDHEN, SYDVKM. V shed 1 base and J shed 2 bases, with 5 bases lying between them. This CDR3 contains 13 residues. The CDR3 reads CASSLLVNTEAFF. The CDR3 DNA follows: TGTGCCAGCAGTTTATTAGTAAACACTGAAGCTTTCTTT.

The CDR3: CASRGQGVANTGELFF. The CDR3, as DNA: TGTGCCAGCAGAGGTCAGGGGGTCGCGAACACCGGGGAGCTGTTTTTT. The chain uses TRBV28 and TRBJ2-2, with 7 bases that match TRBD1. This CDR3 has 16 amino acids. Trimming removed 6 bases from V and 0 bases from J; junction bases left unmatched: 7. In germline, CDR1 is MDHEN, CDR2 SYDVKM.

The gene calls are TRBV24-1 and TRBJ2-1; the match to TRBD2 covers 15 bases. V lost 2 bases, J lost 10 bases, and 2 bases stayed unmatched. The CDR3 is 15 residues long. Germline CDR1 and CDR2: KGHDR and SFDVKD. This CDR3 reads CATSDSGTSGGEQFF. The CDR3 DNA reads TGTGCCACCAGTGATTCCGGGACTAGCGGGGGGGAGCAGTTCTTC.

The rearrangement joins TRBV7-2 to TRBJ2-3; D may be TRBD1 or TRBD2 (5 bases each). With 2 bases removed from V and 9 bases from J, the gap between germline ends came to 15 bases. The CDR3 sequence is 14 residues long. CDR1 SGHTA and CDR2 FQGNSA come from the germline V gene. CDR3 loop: CASSLSSGRSTQYF. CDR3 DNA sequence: TGTGCCAGCAGCTTATCCTCGGGGCGGAGCACGCAGTATTTT. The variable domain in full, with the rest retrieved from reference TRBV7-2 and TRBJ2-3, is GAGVSQSPSNKVTEKGKDVELRCDPISGHTALYWYRQSLGQGLEFLIYFQGNSAPDKSGLPSDRFSAERTGGSVSTLTIQRTQQEDSAVYLCASSLSSGRSTQYFGPGTRLTVL.

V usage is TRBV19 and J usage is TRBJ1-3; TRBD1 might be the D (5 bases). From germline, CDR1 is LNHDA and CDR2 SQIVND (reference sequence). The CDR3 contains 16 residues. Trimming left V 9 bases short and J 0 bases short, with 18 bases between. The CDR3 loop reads CASQAMGTSSGNTIYF. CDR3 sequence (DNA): TGTGCCAGCCAAGCAATGGGGACCTCCTCTGGAAACACCATATATTTT. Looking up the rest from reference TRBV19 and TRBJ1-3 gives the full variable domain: DGGITQSPKYLFRKEGQNVTLSCEQNLNHDAMYWYRQDPGQGLRLIYYSQIVNDFQKGDIAEGYSVSREKKESFPLTVTSAQKNPTAFYLCASQAMGTSSGNTIYFGEGSWLTVV.

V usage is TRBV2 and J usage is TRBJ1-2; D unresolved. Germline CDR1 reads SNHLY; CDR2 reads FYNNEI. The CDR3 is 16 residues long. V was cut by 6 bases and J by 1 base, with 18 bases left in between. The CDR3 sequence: CASRPTAGAVNYGYTF. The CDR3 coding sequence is TGTGCCAGCAGACCCACAGCAGGTGCGGTTAACTATGGCTACACCTTC.

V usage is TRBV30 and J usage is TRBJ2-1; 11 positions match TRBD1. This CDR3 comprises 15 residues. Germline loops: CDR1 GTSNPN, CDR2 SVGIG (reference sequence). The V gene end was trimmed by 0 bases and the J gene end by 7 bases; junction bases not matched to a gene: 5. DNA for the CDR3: TGTGCCTGGAGTGTCCTGGGGACAGGGGGGAATGAGCAGTTCTTC. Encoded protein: CAWSVLGTGGNEQFF.

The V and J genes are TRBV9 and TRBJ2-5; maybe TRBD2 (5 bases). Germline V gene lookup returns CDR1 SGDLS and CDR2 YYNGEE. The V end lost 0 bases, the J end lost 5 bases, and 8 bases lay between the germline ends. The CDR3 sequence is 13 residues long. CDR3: CASSVGGLETQYF. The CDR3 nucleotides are TGTGCCAGCAGCGTAGGAGGGCTCGAGACCCAGTACTTC. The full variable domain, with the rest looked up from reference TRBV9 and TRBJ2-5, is DSGVTQTPKHLITATGQRVTLRCSPRSGDLSVYWYQQSLDQGLQFLIQYYNGEERAKGNILERFSAQQFPDLHSELNLSSLELGDSALYFCASSVGGLETQYFGPGTRLLVL.

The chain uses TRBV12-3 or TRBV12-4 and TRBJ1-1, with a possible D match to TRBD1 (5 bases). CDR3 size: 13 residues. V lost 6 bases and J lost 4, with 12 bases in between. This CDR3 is CASSSGWGTEAFF. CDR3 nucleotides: TGTGCCAGCAGCTCAGGGTGGGGCACTGAAGCTTTCTTT.

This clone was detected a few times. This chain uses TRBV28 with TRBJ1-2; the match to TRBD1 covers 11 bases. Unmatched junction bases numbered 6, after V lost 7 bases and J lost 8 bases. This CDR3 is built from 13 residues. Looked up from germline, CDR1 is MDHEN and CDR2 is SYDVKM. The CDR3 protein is CASNGQGAGGYTF. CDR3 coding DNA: TGTGCCAGCAACGGACAGGGGGCGGGAGGCTACACCTTC.

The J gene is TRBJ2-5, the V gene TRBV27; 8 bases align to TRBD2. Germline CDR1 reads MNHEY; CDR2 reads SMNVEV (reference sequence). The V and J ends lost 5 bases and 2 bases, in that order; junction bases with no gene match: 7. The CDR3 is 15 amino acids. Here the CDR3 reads CASSQLTGGQETQYF. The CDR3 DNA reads TGTGCCAGCAGTCAACTTACGGGGGGGCAAGAGACCCAGTACTTC.

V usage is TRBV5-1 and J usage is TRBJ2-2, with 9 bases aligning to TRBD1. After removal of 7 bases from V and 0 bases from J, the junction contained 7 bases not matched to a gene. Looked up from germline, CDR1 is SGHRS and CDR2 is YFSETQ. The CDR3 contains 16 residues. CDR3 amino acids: CASSKTGGTNTGELFF. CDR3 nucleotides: TGCGCCAGCTCAAAGACAGGGGGAACGAACACCGGGGAGCTGTTTTTT.

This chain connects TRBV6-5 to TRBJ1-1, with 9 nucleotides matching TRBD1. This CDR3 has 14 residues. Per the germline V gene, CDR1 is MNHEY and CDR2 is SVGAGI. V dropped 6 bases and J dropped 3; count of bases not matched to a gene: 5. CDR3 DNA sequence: TGTGCCAGCAGCTCGGGACAGGGTGACACTGAAGCTTTCTTT. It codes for CASSSGQGDTEAFF.

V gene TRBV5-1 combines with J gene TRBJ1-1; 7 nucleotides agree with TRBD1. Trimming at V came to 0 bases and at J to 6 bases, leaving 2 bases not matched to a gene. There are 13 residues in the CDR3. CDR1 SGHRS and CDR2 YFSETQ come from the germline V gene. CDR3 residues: CASSLGQGAEAFF. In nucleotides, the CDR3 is TGCGCCAGCAGCTTGGGTCAGGGGGCTGAAGCTTTCTTT.

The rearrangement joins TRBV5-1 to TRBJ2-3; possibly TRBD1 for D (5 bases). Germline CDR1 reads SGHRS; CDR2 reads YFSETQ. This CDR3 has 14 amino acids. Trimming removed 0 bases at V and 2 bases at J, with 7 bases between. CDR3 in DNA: TGCGCCAGCAGCTTGGGGGGCCCCACAGATACGCAGTATTTT. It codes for CASSLGGPTDTQYF.

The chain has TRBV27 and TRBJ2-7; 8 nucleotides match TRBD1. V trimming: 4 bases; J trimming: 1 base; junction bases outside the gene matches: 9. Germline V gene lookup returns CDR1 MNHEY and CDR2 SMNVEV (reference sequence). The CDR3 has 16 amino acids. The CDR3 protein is CASSSRTGQGSYEQYF. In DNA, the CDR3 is TGTGCCAGCAGTTCCCGAACCGGACAGGGTTCCTACGAGCAGTACTTC.

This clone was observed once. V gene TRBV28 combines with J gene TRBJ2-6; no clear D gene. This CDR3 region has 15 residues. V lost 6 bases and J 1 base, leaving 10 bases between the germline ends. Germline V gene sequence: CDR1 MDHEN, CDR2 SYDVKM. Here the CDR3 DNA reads TGTGCCAGCAGCATCCGCGCGTCTGGGGCCAACGTCCTGACTTTC. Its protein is CASSIRASGANVLTF.

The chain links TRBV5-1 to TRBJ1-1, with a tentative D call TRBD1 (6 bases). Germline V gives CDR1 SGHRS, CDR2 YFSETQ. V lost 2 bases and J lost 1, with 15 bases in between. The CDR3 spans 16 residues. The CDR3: CASSFQGTQGNTEAFF. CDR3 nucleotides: TGCGCCAGCAGCTTTCAAGGAACACAGGGGAACACTGAAGCTTTCTTT.

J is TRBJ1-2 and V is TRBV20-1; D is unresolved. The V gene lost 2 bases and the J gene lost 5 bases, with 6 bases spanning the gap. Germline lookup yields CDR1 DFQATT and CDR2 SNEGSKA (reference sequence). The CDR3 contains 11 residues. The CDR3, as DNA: TGCAGTGCTAGATCTGGTTATGGCTACACCTTC. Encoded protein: CSARSGYGYTF.